These T cell receptor beta chains were read from a single sample in a study of vaccination and CD4 T cells after COVID-19. TCRdb recomputed calls from the PCR reads with MiXCR, one row per CDR3 protein. The sample holds under 8,000 distinct CDR3 sequences, approximately 52% seen once. Their recognized antigens are unknown. Sample: CD4+ T cells from blood, cultured in vitro. The receptor set was obtained from a human donor in good health. Each CDR3 is given with its conserved first and last residue. Part of the rows lack a size; the others show once, few, many or a class for expanded clones.

j_call v_call clone_size cdr3_aa
TRBJ2-5 TRBV5-1 few CASSLGSETQYF
TRBJ2-5 TRBV10-1 . CASSFDRGETQYF
TRBJ1-2 TRBV19 . CASTRQAGQGGFNYGYTF
TRBJ1-2 TRBV6-1 . CASRTGGAYGYTF
TRBJ1-1 TRBV24-1 . CATSEGQLNTEAFF
TRBJ2-2 TRBV27 few CASSPSGLLGGELFF
TRBJ2-3 TRBV25-1 . CASSFRTGGITDTQYF
TRBJ1-2 TRBV7-9 few CASSLVSGKANYGYTF
TRBJ2-3 TRBV20-1 . CSARPSRGLAEDTQYF
TRBJ2-7 TRBV9 . CASSVGGAGVEQYF
TRBJ1-3 TRBV19 once CASPDRTGNTIYF
TRBJ2-3 TRBV29-1 few CSAPTRTGGTDTQYF
TRBJ1-6 TRBV15 large CATSREQGNSPLHF
TRBJ2-5 TRBV5-4 . CASSLPGGETQYF
TRBJ1-1 TRBV20-1 . CSARKGQMNTEAFF
TRBJ1-5 TRBV27 . CASRPDPYSNQPQHF
TRBJ1-2 TRBV29-1 . CSVNLSGTGYTF
TRBJ1-2 TRBV4-1 once CASSFGTGGLANYGYTF
TRBJ2-1 TRBV6-2/TRBV6-3 few CASSILGGSYNEQFF
TRBJ1-1 TRBV6-2/TRBV6-3 once CASSLRGTNTEAFF
TRBJ2-3 TRBV5-4 . CASSLKTSGATDTQYF
TRBJ2-5 TRBV30 . CAWSLTGGIETQYF
TRBJ1-6 TRBV6-1 once CASSTDSNSPLHF
TRBJ2-7 TRBV29-1 . CSAVAGLDEQYF
TRBJ1-1 TRBV7-8 few CASSRGGDYEAFF
TRBJ1-6 TRBV21-1 . CASRLGGQGRSPLHF
TRBJ2-1 TRBV20-1 . CSARAHGTYNEQFF
TRBJ1-5 TRBV6-1 . CASSEAAGNQPQHF
TRBJ1-2 TRBV5-6 . CASSLAGIRIYGYTF
TRBJ2-7 TRBV7-2 few CAGHGDVPPYEQYF